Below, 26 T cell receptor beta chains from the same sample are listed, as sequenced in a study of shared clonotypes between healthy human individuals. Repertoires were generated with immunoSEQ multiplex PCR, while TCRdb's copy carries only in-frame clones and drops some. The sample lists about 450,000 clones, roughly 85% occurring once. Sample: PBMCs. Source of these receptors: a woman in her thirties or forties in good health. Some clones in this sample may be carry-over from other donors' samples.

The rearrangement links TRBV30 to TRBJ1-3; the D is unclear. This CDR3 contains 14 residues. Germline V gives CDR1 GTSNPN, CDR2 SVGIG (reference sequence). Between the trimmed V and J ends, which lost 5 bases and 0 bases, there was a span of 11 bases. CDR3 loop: CAWGRVGSGNTIYF. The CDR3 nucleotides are TGTGCCTGGGGTCGGGTTGGCTCTGGAAACACCATATATTTT.

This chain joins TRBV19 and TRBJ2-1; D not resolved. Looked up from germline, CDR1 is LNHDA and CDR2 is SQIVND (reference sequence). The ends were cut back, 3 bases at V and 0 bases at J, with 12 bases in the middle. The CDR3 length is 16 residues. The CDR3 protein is CASSILGYHSYNEQFF. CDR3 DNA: TGTGCCAGTAGTATCTTGGGCTACCACTCCTACAATGAGCAGTTCTTC. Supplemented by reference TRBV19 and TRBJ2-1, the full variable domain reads DGGITQSPKYLFRKEGQNVTLSCEQNLNHDAMYWYRQDPGQGLRLIYYSQIVNDFQKGDIAEGYSVSREKKESFPLTVTSAQKNPTAFYLCASSILGYHSYNEQFFGPGTRLTVL.

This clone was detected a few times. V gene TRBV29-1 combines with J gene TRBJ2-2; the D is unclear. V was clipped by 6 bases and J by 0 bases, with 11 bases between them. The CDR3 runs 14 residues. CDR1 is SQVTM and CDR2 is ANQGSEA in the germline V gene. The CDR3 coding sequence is TGCAGCGTGAGGAAGAGTGCGAACACCGGGGAGCTGTTTTTT. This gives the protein CSVRKSANTGELFF.

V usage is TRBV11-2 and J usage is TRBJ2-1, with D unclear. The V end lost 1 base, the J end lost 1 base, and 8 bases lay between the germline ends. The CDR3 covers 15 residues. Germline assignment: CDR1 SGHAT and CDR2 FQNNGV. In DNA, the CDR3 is TGTGCCAGCAGCTTAGTCCCTAGTTCCTACAATGAGCAGTTCTTC. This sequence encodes CASSLVPSSYNEQFF.

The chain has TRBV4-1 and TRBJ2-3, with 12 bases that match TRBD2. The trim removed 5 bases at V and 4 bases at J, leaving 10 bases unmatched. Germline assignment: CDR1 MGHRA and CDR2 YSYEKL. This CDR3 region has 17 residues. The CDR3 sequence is CASSYPLAGGQADTQYF. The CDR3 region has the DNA TGCGCCAGCAGCTACCCTCTAGCGGGAGGGCAGGCAGATACGCAGTATTTT.

The CDR3 nucleotides read TGTGCCAGCAGCGCTGGGACTGATGCTGTCGTGGGGGCGGCTTTCTTT. Translating it yields CASSAGTDAVVGAAFF. This sequence joins TRBV9 and TRBJ1-1, with D perhaps matching TRBD1 (6 bases). Germline CDR1 and CDR2: SGDLS and YYNGEE. Trimming took 3 bases from V and 11 from J, leaving 26 bases between them. The CDR3 extends over 16 amino acids.

CDR3 in amino acids: CSVSRLAGGETQYF. The CDR3 coding sequence is TGCAGCGTTTCGCGACTAGCGGGAGGAGAGACCCAGTACTTC. This chain uses TRBV29-1 with TRBJ2-5; the match to TRBD2 covers 13 bases. Germline V lookup: CDR1 SQVTM, CDR2 ANQGSEA. The CDR3 length is 14 residues. J gave up 4 bases and V 5 bases, and 4 bases lay outside the gene matches.

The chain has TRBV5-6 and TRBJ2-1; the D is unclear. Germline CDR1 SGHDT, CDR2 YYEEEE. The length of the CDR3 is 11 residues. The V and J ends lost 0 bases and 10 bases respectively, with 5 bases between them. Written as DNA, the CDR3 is TGTGCCAGCAGCTTGGGGTGGGAGCAGTTCTTC. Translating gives CASSLGWEQFF.

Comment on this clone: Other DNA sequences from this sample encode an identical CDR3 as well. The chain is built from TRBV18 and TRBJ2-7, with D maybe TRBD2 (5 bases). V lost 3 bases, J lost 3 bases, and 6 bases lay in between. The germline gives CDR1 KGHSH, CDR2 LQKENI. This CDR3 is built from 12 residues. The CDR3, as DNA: TGTGCCAGCTCACCCCGGGGCTACGAGCAGTACTTC. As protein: CASSPRGYEQYF.

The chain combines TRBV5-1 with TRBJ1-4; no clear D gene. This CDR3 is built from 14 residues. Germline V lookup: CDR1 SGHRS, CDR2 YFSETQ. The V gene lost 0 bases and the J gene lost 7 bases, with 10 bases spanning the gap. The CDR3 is CASSLEPTGEKLFF. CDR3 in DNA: TGCGCCAGCAGCTTGGAGCCGACGGGTGAAAAACTGTTTTTT.

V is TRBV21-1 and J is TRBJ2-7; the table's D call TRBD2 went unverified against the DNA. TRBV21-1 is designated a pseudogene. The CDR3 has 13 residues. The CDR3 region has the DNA TGTGCCGCGGCGGGACTAGCGGGATACGAGCAGTACTTC. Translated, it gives CAAAGLAGYEQYF.

Here the CDR3 reads CASGQGQLNTEAFF. CDR3 nucleotide sequence: TGCGCCAGCGGACAGGGACAACTGAACACTGAAGCTTTCTTT. This sequence joins TRBV5-1 and TRBJ1-1, with TRBD1 matching over 8 bases. V was pared by 7 bases and J by 0 bases, with 5 bases of the junction left unmatched. From germline, CDR1 is SGHRS and CDR2 YFSETQ. CDR3 length equals 14 residues.

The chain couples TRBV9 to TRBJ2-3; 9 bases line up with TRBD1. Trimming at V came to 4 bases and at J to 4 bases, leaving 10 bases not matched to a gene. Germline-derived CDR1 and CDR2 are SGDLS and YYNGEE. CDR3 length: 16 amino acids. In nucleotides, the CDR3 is TGTGCCAGCAGCTCGAGACAGGGGGTTAGGGCAGATACGCAGTATTTT. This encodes CASSSRQGVRADTQYF.

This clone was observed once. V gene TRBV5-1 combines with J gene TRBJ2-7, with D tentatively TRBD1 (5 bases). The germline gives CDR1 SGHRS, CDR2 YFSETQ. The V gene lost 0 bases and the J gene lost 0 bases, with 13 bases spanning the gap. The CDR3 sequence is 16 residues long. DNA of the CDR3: TGCGCCAGCAGCTTGGCCTTACAGGCTAGCTCCTACGAGCAGTACTTC. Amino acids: CASSLALQASSYEQYF.

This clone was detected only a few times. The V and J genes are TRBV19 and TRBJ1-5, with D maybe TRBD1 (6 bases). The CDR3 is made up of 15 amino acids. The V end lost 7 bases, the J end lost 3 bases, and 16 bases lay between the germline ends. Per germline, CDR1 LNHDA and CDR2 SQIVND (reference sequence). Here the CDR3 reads CASTALGQYNQPQHF. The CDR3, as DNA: TGTGCCAGTACCGCCCTCGGACAGTACAATCAGCCCCAGCATTTT.

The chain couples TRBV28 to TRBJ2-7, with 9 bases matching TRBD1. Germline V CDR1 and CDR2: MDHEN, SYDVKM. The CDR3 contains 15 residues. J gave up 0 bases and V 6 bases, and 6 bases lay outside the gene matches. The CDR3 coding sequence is TGTGCCAGCAGACCCGGGACAGGGTACTCCTACGAGCAGTACTTC. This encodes CASRPGTGYSYEQYF.

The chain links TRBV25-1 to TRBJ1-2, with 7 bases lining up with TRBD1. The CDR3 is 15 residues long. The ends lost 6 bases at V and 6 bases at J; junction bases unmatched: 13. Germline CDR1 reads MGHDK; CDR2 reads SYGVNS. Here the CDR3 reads CASRNDRGTVDGYTF. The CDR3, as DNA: TGTGCCAGCAGGAACGACCGCGGGACAGTTGATGGCTACACCTTC.

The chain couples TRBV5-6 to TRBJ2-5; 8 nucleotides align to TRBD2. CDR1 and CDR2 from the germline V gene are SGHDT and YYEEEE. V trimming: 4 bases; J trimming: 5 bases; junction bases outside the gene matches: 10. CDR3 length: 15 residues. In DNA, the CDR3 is TGTGCCAGCAGCACCGGGGGGGCCCCGGGGGAGACCCAGTACTTC. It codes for CASSTGGAPGETQYF.

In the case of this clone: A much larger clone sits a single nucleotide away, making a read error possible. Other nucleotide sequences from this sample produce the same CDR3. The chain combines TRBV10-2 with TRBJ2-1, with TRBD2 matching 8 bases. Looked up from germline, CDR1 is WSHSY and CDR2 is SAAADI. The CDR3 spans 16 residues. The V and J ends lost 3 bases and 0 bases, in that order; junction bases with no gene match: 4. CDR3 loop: CASSDPSGPSYNEQFF. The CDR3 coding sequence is TGCGCCAGCAGTGACCCTAGCGGGCCCTCCTACAATGAGCAGTTCTTC.

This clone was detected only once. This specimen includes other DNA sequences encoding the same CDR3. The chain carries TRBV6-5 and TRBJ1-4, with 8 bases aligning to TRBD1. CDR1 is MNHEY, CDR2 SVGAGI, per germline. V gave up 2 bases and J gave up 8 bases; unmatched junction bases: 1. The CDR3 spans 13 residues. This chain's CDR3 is CASSYGDREKLFF. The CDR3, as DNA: TGTGCCAGCAGTTACGGGGACAGGGAAAAACTGTTTTTT.

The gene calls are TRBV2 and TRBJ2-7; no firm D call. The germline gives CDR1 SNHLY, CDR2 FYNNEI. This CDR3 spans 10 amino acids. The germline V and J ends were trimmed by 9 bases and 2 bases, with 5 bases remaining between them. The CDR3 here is CASGPYEQYF. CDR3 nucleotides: TGTGCCAGTGGACCCTACGAGCAGTACTTC.

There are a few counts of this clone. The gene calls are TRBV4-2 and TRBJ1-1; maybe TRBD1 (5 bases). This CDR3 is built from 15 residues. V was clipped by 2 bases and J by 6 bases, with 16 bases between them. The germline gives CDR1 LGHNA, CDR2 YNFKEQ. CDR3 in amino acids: CASSQPTTEMAEAFF. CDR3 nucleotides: TGTGCCAGCAGCCAACCGACGACAGAGATGGCTGAAGCTTTCTTT.

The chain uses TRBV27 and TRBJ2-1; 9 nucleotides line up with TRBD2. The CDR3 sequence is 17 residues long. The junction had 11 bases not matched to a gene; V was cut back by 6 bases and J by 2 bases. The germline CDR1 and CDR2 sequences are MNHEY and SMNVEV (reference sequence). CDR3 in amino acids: CASSRYISGSPYNEQFF. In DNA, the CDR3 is TGTGCCAGCAGCCGATACATTAGCGGGAGCCCCTACAATGAGCAGTTCTTC.

This chain's CDR3 is CASSLASRTSGGAYNEQFF. The CDR3 DNA follows: TGCGCCAGCAGCTTGGCCTCGCGGACTAGCGGGGGGGCCTACAATGAGCAGTTCTTC. This chain links TRBV5-1 with TRBJ2-1, with 15 bases aligning to TRBD2. This CDR3 region has 19 residues. After removal of 0 bases from V and 2 bases from J, the junction contained 6 bases not matched to a gene. In germline, CDR1 is SGHRS, CDR2 YFSETQ.

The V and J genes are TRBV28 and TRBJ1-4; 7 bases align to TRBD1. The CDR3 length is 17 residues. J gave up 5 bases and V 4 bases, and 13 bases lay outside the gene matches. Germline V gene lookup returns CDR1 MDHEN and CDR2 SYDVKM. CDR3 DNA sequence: TGTGCCAGCAGTTCCACCGGGCCCGCAGGGGGAAATGAAAAACTGTTTTTT. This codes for CASSSTGPAGGNEKLFF.

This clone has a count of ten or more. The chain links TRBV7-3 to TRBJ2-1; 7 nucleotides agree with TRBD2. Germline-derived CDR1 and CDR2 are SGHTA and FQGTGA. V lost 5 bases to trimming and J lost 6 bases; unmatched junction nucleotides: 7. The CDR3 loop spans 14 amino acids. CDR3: CASSDGLVGNEQFF. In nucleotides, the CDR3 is TGTGCCAGCAGCGATGGACTAGTTGGCAATGAGCAGTTCTTC.